The rows below give T cell receptor beta chains drawn from one sample of a study of T cell responses to AZD1222 COVID-19 vaccine. Measured with immunoSEQ multiplex PCR; TCRdb has only the in-frame clones, and not every one. This sample yields about 120,000 clones, of which about 93% are seen a single time; approximately 5% belongs to the top ten. The sample here was peripheral blood, taken 28 days after the second AZD1222 dose. These receptors were collected from an adult who received the AZD1222 COVID-19 vaccine. The CDR3 runs from the conserved cysteine through the conserved F or W. The D gene is left open where the match is weak. The size of a clone is reported for some rows only, either as once, few or many, or as a class for expanded clones.

V gene: TRBV10-2
clone size: NA
J gene: TRBJ1-1
D gene: NA
CDR3 DNA: TGCGCCAGCAGTGAGACAGGGAAGGGGAACACTGAAGCTTTCTTT
CDR3 protein: CASSETGKGNTEAFF

V gene: TRBV3-1/TRBV3-2
clone size: NA
J gene: TRBJ2-1
D gene: NA
CDR3 DNA: TGTGCCAGCAGCCAACTCACTAGCAACAATGAGCAGTTCTTC
CDR3 protein: CASSQLTSNNEQFF

V gene: TRBV4-3
clone size: NA
J gene: TRBJ2-7
D gene: NA
CDR3 DNA: TGCGCCAGCAGCCGATATTACCCGGACAGCTCCTACGAGCAGTACTTC
CDR3 protein: CASSRYYPDSSYEQYF

V gene: TRBV13
clone size: once
J gene: TRBJ2-3
D gene: TRBD2
CDR3 DNA: TGTGCCAGCAGCCCGCAGGGACTAGCGGGAGTCACAGATACGCAGTATTTT
CDR3 protein: CASSPQGLAGVTDTQYF

V gene: TRBV6-5
clone size: NA
J gene: TRBJ1-1
D gene: TRBD1
CDR3 DNA: TGTGCCAGCAGTTACTCTCAGGGGGCGAATGAAGCTTTCTTT
CDR3 protein: CASSYSQGANEAFF

V gene: TRBV3-1/TRBV3-2
clone size: NA
J gene: TRBJ1-5
D gene: NA
CDR3 DNA: TGTGCCAGCAGCCTGGGCTGGTCATTGGGTCAGCCCCAGCATTTT
CDR3 protein: CASSLGWSLGQPQHF

V gene: TRBV9
clone size: NA
J gene: TRBJ2-7
D gene: TRBD1
CDR3 DNA: TGTGCCAGCAGCGTAGAAGAAGGACAGGGGTTTATGGACGAGCAGTACTTC
CDR3 protein: CASSVEEGQGFMDEQYF

V gene: TRBV18
clone size: NA
J gene: TRBJ2-7
D gene: NA
CDR3 DNA: TGTGCCAGCTCACCGTTCGGGACCTACGAGCAGTACTTC
CDR3 protein: CASSPFGTYEQYF

V gene: TRBV3-1/TRBV3-2
clone size: NA
J gene: TRBJ2-3
D gene: NA
CDR3 DNA: TGTGCCAGCAGCCAAGGTATCGTCGCCGATACGCAGTATTTT
CDR3 protein: CASSQGIVADTQYF

V gene: TRBV7-3
clone size: once
J gene: TRBJ2-5
D gene: TRBD2
CDR3 DNA: TGTGCCAGCAGCAAAAGCCGGGCTAGCGGGAGTGAGACCCAGTACTTC
CDR3 protein: CASSKSRASGSETQYF

V gene: TRBV7-9
clone size: NA
J gene: TRBJ1-4
D gene: TRBD1
CDR3 DNA: TGTGCCAGCAGCACGGGACAGACCCGTAATGAAAAACTGTTTTTT
CDR3 protein: CASSTGQTRNEKLFF

V gene: TRBV14
clone size: NA
J gene: TRBJ2-7
D gene: TRBD2
CDR3 DNA: TGTGCCAGCAGCCAAGGGGAAGTGTACGGGAGGGAGCAGTACTTC
CDR3 protein: CASSQGEVYGREQYF

V gene: TRBV10-3
clone size: NA
J gene: TRBJ1-2
D gene: NA
CDR3 DNA: TGTGCCATCAGTGAGGGGCAGGGAAACTATGGCTACACCTTC
CDR3 protein: CAISEGQGNYGYTF

V gene: TRBV29-1
clone size: NA
J gene: TRBJ2-1
D gene: TRBD2
CDR3 DNA: TGCAGCGTGCGAGCGGGAGGGCCTCCCTTGCAGTTCTTC
CDR3 protein: CSVRAGGPPLQFF

V gene: TRBV28
clone size: NA
J gene: TRBJ2-6
D gene: NA
CDR3 DNA: TGTGCCAGCCACTCTGGGGCCAACGTCCTGACTTTC
CDR3 protein: CASHSGANVLTF

V gene: TRBV12-3/TRBV12-4
clone size: NA
J gene: TRBJ1-4
D gene: NA
CDR3 DNA: TGTGCCAGCAGTTTATTTACGGGAAAACTGTTTTTT
CDR3 protein: CASSLFTGKLFF

V gene: TRBV9
clone size: NA
J gene: TRBJ1-1
D gene: NA
CDR3 DNA: TGTGCCAGCAGCGTAGGCAGACAGAACACTGAAGCTTTCTTT
CDR3 protein: CASSVGRQNTEAFF

V gene: TRBV2
clone size: few
J gene: TRBJ1-3
D gene: NA
CDR3 DNA: TGTGCCAGCAGTACGGGCCACTCTGGAAACACCATATATTTT
CDR3 protein: CASSTGHSGNTIYF

V gene: TRBV28
clone size: NA
J gene: TRBJ2-2
D gene: NA
CDR3 DNA: TGTGCCAGCAACCCCCTAGCGCCGAACACCGGGGAGCTGTTTTTT
CDR3 protein: CASNPLAPNTGELFF

V gene: TRBV6-5
clone size: NA
J gene: TRBJ2-7
D gene: TRBD1
CDR3 DNA: TGTGCCACCCTAAAAACAGGGGGCCTTACCTACGAGCAGTACTTC
CDR3 protein: CATLKTGGLTYEQYF

V gene: TRBV3-1/TRBV3-2
clone size: NA
J gene: TRBJ2-2
D gene: NA
CDR3 DNA: TGTGCCAGCAGCCAAGATCCTGTCGGCCGAGCGAACACCGGGGAGCTGTTTTTT
CDR3 protein: CASSQDPVGRANTGELFF

V gene: TRBV2
clone size: NA
J gene: TRBJ1-1
D gene: NA
CDR3 DNA: TGTGCCAGCGCTAGGGAAGTGAACACTGAAGCTTTCTTT
CDR3 protein: CASAREVNTEAFF

V gene: TRBV7-2
clone size: NA
J gene: TRBJ2-7
D gene: NA
CDR3 DNA: TGTGCCAGCAGCTTAGATCCTAGCATCTACGAGCAGTACTTC
CDR3 protein: CASSLDPSIYEQYF